The sequence of this T cell receptor beta chain was determined in a study of OX40 agonist ivuxolimab in advanced cancers. Study-level information: Patients with prior anti-PD-1, anti-PD-L1 or anti-CTLA-4 therapy were eligible; about 41% had some.

This clone was observed a single time. Assay: immunoSEQ multiplex PCR; the TCRdb copy retains only in-frame clones and omits some. The table has tens of thousands of clones, 86% seen once. The CDR3 has 14 residues. The V gene lost 2 bases and the J gene lost 2 bases, with 6 bases spanning the gap. Germline V gene sequence: CDR1 LNHDA, CDR2 SQIVND (reference sequence). The sample was CD4+ or CD8+ T cells sorted from blood, taken in a trial of the OX40 agonist ivuxolimab. The clonotype was recovered from an adult with an advanced solid tumor such as melanoma, head and neck, liver or kidney cancer. V gene TRBV19 combines with J gene TRBJ2-2; D gene ambiguous. The CDR3 here is CASSIRANTGELFF. In DNA, the CDR3 is TGTGCCAGTAGTATACGGGCCAACACCGGGGAGCTGTTTTTT.